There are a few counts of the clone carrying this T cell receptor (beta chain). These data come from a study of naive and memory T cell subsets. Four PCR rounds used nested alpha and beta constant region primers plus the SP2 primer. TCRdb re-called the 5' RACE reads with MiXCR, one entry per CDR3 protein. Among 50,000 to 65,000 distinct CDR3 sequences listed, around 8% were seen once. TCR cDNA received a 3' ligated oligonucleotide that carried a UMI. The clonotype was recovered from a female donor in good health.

The CDR3 DNA follows: TGTGCCAGCAGCCGACGATCGGGGGGACTAGCGGGGGTCCTCACAGATACGCAGTATTTT. It specifies CASSRRSGGLAGVLTDTQYF. The rearrangement uses TRBV7-2 and TRBJ2-3, with 14 bases fitting TRBD2. With 5 bases clipped from V and 2 bases from J, the junction kept 15 bases outside the gene matches. The CDR3 is made up of 20 amino acids. The germline V gene has CDR1 SGHTA and CDR2 FQGNSA.